This is a list of T cell receptor beta chains from one sample in a study of blood T cells in healthy people across ages. TCRdb used MiXCR to reprocess the 5' RACE reads, holding one entry per CDR3 protein. This sample carries some 1.1 million distinct CDR3 sequences, more than 30% of them seen once, and the ten largest clones take about 12%. Sequenced: blood. The receptors shown here come from a man aged 18 to 35 in good health. CDR3s include the opening cysteine and the closing phenylalanine or tryptophan. D genes are given only for firm matches. Clone size is given for some rows only: seen once, a few or many times, or a class if the clone is expanded.

TRBV25-1	TRBJ1-2	NA	few	CASSEVQGRDGYTF	TGTGCCAGCAGTGAAGTCCAGGGAAGGGATGGCTACACCTTC
TRBV4-2	TRBJ1-3	NA	NA	CASSPLGIGNTIYF	TGTGCCAGCAGCCCCCTAGGTATTGGAAACACCATATATTTT
TRBV4-2	TRBJ1-1	NA	few	CASSQPATQAFF	TGTGCCAGCAGCCAACCCGCCACCCAAGCTTTCTTT
TRBV12-3/TRBV12-4	TRBJ2-2	TRBD1	NA	CASSLGDRVNTGELFF	TGTGCCAGCAGTTTAGGGGACAGGGTCAACACCGGGGAGCTGTTTTTT
TRBV4-3	TRBJ1-1	TRBD1	many	CASSQGPGGSMNTEAFF	TGCGCCAGCAGCCAAGGCCCAGGGGGTTCGATGAACACTGAAGCTTTCTTT
TRBV7-2	TRBJ1-2	NA	NA	CASSLVGTNYGYTF	TGTGCCAGCAGCTTAGTCGGCACCAACTATGGCTACACCTTC
TRBV4-2	TRBJ1-2	NA	few	CASSQVLGGGYTF	TGTGCCAGCAGCCAAGTATTGGGAGGTGGCTACACCTTC
TRBV10-3	TRBJ2-6	NA	NA	CATDSAGANVLTF	TGTGCCACTGATTCAGCGGGGGCCAACGTCCTGACTTTC
TRBV6-6	TRBJ1-1	TRBD1	NA	CASIITWTGSTEAFF	TGTGCCAGCATTATAACTTGGACAGGTTCCACTGAAGCTTTCTTT
TRBV4-1	TRBJ1-3	NA	NA	CASSHPRERGNTIYF	TGCGCCAGCAGCCATCCCCGGGAGCGTGGAAACACCATATATTTT
TRBV12-3/TRBV12-4	TRBJ2-3	TRBD1	NA	CASSQIKTRWDSSTDTQYF	TGTGCCAGCAGTCAAATAAAAACCCGTTGGGACAGTTCCACAGATACGCAGTATTTT
TRBV10-2	TRBJ2-3	NA	NA	CASSPRDARSADTQYF	TGCGCCAGCTCGCCGCGCGACGCAAGGAGCGCAGATACGCAGTATTTT
TRBV10-3	TRBJ2-5	NA	few	CAISPSGGHGFRETQYF	TGTGCCATCTCCCCGTCAGGGGGGCATGGTTTTCGAGAGACCCAGTACTTC
TRBV4-3	TRBJ2-1	NA	NA	CATRAEDEQFF	TGCGCCACCAGGGCGGAGGATGAGCAGTTCTTC
TRBV18	TRBJ1-1	NA	NA	CASSPIRQGQAPNTEAFF	TGTGCCAGCTCACCAATCCGGCAGGGCCAAGCACCAAACACTGAAGCTTTCTTT
TRBV29-1	TRBJ1-2	NA	NA	CSVEGSVRGNGYTF	TGCAGCGTTGAAGGGTCTGTCAGGGGAAATGGCTACACCTTC
TRBV30	TRBJ2-7	NA	NA	CAWSLPGLTTYEQYF	TGTGCCTGGAGTTTGCCGGGTCTCACCACCTACGAGCAGTACTTC
TRBV6-1	TRBJ1-5	NA	few	CASSEQPGPINQPQHF	TGTGCCAGCAGTGAACAACCGGGACCAATCAATCAGCCCCAGCATTTT
TRBV4-3	TRBJ2-5	NA	few	CASSQAFRDRQETQYF	TGCGCCAGCAGCCAAGCCTTCCGGGACCGTCAAGAGACCCAGTACTTC
TRBV3-1	TRBJ2-1	NA	few	CASSLGSGDNNEQFF	TGTGCCAGCAGCCTAGGGAGCGGGGACAACAATGAGCAGTTCTTC
TRBV4-3	TRBJ2-1	NA	NA	CASSPRARGFNSYNEQFF	TGCGCCAGCAGCCCCCGGGCCAGAGGTTTCAACTCCTACAATGAGCAGTTCTTC
TRBV4-1	TRBJ1-3	NA	NA	CASSQFVLGLPISSGNTIYF	TGCGCCAGCAGCCAATTTGTTTTAGGATTGCCTATCAGCTCTGGAAACACCATATATTTT
TRBV27	TRBJ2-7	NA	few	CASSFEGPRYNEQYF	TGTGCCAGCAGTTTTGAGGGGCCTCGGTACAATGAGCAGTACTTC
TRBV20-1	TRBJ1-1	NA	NA	CSALRDATEAFF	TGCAGTGCTCTCCGTGACGCCACTGAAGCTTTCTTT
TRBV6-1	TRBJ1-5	TRBD1	NA	CASSGTGVGQPQHF	TGTGCCAGCAGTGGGACAGGGGTTGGTCAGCCCCAGCATTTT
TRBV12-3/TRBV12-4	TRBJ1-5	NA	NA	CASRGPGQSNQPQHF	TGTGCCAGCAGGGGACCGGGACAAAGCAATCAGCCCCAGCATTTT
TRBV20-1	TRBJ2-1	NA	NA	CSATNRGTQETQFF	TGCAGTGCTACCAACCGGGGGACTCAAGAGACCCAGTTCTTC
TRBV7-9	TRBJ1-5	NA	NA	CASSVGSPQPQHF	TGTGCCAGCAGCGTAGGGAGTCCTCAGCCCCAGCATTTT
TRBV7-9	TRBJ2-5	NA	NA	CASSNIRDGQETRYF	TGTGCCAGCAGCAACATTCGGGACGGACAAGAGACCCGGTACTTC
TRBV5-6	TRBJ1-4	NA	NA	CASSPRDPGVEKLFF	TGTGCCAGCAGCCCAAGAGACCCAGGGGTAGAAAAACTGTTTTTT
TRBV4-3	TRBJ2-1	NA	many	CASSQSNRINEQFF	TGCGCCAGCAGCCAATCCAACAGGATCAATGAGCAGTTCTTC
TRBV20-1	TRBJ1-5	NA	NA	CSAVLLEWQNNQPQHF	TGCAGTGCAGTCCTATTAGAGTGGCAGAACAATCAGCCCCAGCATTTT
TRBV5-1	TRBJ2-2	NA	NA	CASSPDGANTGELFF	TGCGCCAGCAGCCCGGACGGGGCGAACACCGGGGAGCTGTTTTTT
TRBV28	TRBJ2-3	TRBD2	NA	CASIRAGGQGDTQYF	TGTGCCAGCATAAGAGCGGGGGGGCAAGGAGATACGCAGTATTTT
TRBV12-3/TRBV12-4	TRBJ1-1	TRBD1	few	CASSQGARNTEAFF	TGTGCCAGCAGTCAGGGGGCCCGGAACACTGAAGCTTTCTTT
TRBV20-1	TRBJ1-5	TRBD1	NA	CSARQTGGRDQPQHF	TGCAGTGCTAGACAAACAGGGGGCAGGGATCAGCCCCAGCATTTT
TRBV19	TRBJ2-1	NA	few	CASSPEGGLDNEQFF	TGTGCCAGTAGTCCCGAGGGAGGTTTGGACAATGAGCAGTTCTTC
TRBV7-9	TRBJ1-1	NA	many	CASSAASMNTEAFF	TGTGCCAGCAGCGCCGCATCAATGAACACTGAAGCTTTCTTT
TRBV5-1	TRBJ1-3	TRBD1	NA	CASSWGTGGSGNTIYF	TGCGCCAGCAGCTGGGGCACAGGGGGCTCTGGAAACACCATATATTTT
TRBV10-3	TRBJ1-5	NA	NA	CAISESRQHNQPQHF	TGTGCCATCAGTGAGTCGCGACAGCACAATCAGCCCCAGCATTTT
TRBV9	TRBJ1-3	TRBD1	NA	CASSVSGGGAHGNTIYF	TGTGCCAGCAGCGTATCCGGAGGGGGCGCGCATGGAAACACCATATATTTT
TRBV2	TRBJ1-2	NA	NA	CASNEGNGNYGYTF	TGTGCCAGCAATGAAGGCAACGGGAACTATGGCTACACCTTC